A single sample is the source of the 30 T cell receptor beta chains below, sequenced in a study of blood T cell repertoires in COVID-19. TCRdb's table, derived via immunoSEQ multiplex PCR, lists solely in-frame clones and lacks some. The repertoire consists of about 69,000 clones, with about four fifths occurring once and the leading ten covering about 14%. The sample consisted of peripheral blood. Receptors were obtained from a man aged 50 to 59 with COVID-19, enrolled during active disease.

The chain links TRBV6-5 to TRBJ1-4; 11 nucleotides align to TRBD1. This CDR3 is built from 15 residues. Germline V gene lookup returns CDR1 MNHEY and CDR2 SVGAGI. The junction had 1 base not matched to a gene; V was cut back by 0 bases and J by 7 bases. The CDR3 nucleotides are TGTGCCAGCAGTTACTCCGGGACAGGGGGTGAAAAACTGTTTTTT. Its translation: CASSYSGTGGEKLFF.

This chain connects TRBV7-2 to TRBJ1-1; maybe TRBD1 (6 bases). V lost 1 base to trimming and J lost 4 bases, with 10 bases between them. Germline CDR1 SGHTA, CDR2 FQGNSA. This CDR3 is 14 amino acids long. The CDR3 sequence is CASSLGGPGTEAFF. The CDR3 nucleotides are TGTGCCAGCAGCTTAGGGGGGCCGGGCACTGAAGCTTTCTTT.

This chain joins TRBV27 and TRBJ1-2; 9 bases agree with TRBD1. The CDR3 has 14 amino acids. Germline loops: CDR1 MNHEY, CDR2 SMNVEV (reference sequence). The V segment lost 6 bases and the J segment 2 bases; nucleotides outside the gene matches: 4. The CDR3 DNA reads TGTGCCAGCAGGACAGGGGGTGCCAACTATGGCTACACCTTC. It codes for CASRTGGANYGYTF.

The rearrangement uses TRBV27 and TRBJ1-2, with 9 bases aligning to TRBD1. The CDR3 runs 16 residues. Germline-derived CDR1 and CDR2 are MNHEY and SMNVEV (reference sequence). With V trimmed by 5 bases and J by 2 bases, 9 bases remained unmatched. DNA of the CDR3: TGTGCCAGCAGTCACTGGACAGGGGAGATGAACTATGGCTACACCTTC. This encodes CASSHWTGEMNYGYTF.

The gene calls are TRBV3-1 (or the pseudogene TRBV3-2) and TRBJ2-7; D is possibly TRBD1 (5 bases). The germline gives CDR1 LGHDT, CDR2 YNNKEL (reference sequence). The ends were cut back, 6 bases at V and 3 bases at J, with 12 bases in the middle. The CDR3 has 13 residues. In nucleotides, the CDR3 is TGTGCCAGCAGTCTGGACATATTCTACGAGCAGTACTTC. Protein product: CASSLDIFYEQYF.

This clone was recorded a few times. The chain employs TRBV18 and TRBJ1-2, with 7 bases identical to TRBD1. CDR1 and CDR2 from the germline V gene are KGHSH and LQKENI. This CDR3 contains 14 residues. J lost 2 bases, V lost 0 bases, and 0 bases had no gene match. The CDR3, as DNA: TGTGCCAGCTCACCACCACAGGGGAACTATGGCTACACCTTC. Its translation: CASSPPQGNYGYTF.

The chain has TRBV5-1 and TRBJ2-3, with D possibly being TRBD2 (5 bases). CDR1 is SGHRS, CDR2 YFSETQ, per germline. Trimming left V 1 base short and J 3 bases short, with 9 bases between. The CDR3 spans 14 residues. The CDR3 reads CASSLSRETDTQYF. The CDR3 region has the DNA TGCGCCAGCAGCTTGTCCCGGGAAACAGATACGCAGTATTTT.

This sequence joins TRBV2 and TRBJ1-4; D gene ambiguous. This CDR3 is built from 13 residues. Germline CDR1 is SNHLY and CDR2 is FYNNEI. V was pared by 1 base and J by 7 bases, with 7 bases between. This CDR3 is CASSEGPGEKLFF. The CDR3 DNA sequence: TGTGCCAGCAGTGAAGGTCCGGGTGAAAAACTGTTTTTT. The variable domain in full, with the rest retrieved from reference TRBV2 and TRBJ1-4, is EPEVTQTPSHQVTQMGQEVILRCVPISNHLYFYWYRQILGQKVEFLVSFYNNEISEKSEIFDDQFSVERPDGSNFTLKIRSTKLEDSAMYFCASSEGPGEKLFFGSGTQLSVL.

This clone was seen once. The J gene is TRBJ1-1, the V gene TRBV3-1 (or the pseudogene TRBV3-2); possible D gene TRBD1, 5 bases. The ends were cut back, 0 bases at V and 11 bases at J, with 13 bases in the middle. The CDR3 is made up of 13 amino acids. Germline V gene lookup returns CDR1 LGHDT and CDR2 YNNKEL (reference sequence). The CDR3 nucleotides are TGTGCCAGCAGCCAAGATCCCCACAGGCGGGCTTTCTTT. This sequence encodes CASSQDPHRRAFF.

Written as DNA, the CDR3 is TGTGCCAGCAGCCCGACCGGGACAGGGGCCTACGAGCAGTACTTC. Translation: CASSPTGTGAYEQYF. The chain employs TRBV13 and TRBJ2-7, with 10 bases that match TRBD1. The CDR3 runs to 15 residues. Germline V CDR1 and CDR2: PRHDT, FYEKMQ (reference sequence). The trim removed 5 bases at V and 2 bases at J, leaving 6 bases unmatched.

This clone was seen a few times. V usage is TRBV6-5 and J usage is TRBJ1-6; 11 bases map to TRBD1. The germline V gene encodes CDR1 MNHEY and CDR2 SVGAGI. Germline trimming cut 4 bases from V and 6 bases from J; bases unmatched to any gene: 5. CDR3 length equals 16 residues. CDR3 bases: TGTGCCAGCAGTTCCGGACAGGGGGCGCTTAATTCACCCCTCCACTTT. Translation gives CASSSGQGALNSPLHF.

CDR3 nucleotide sequence: TGTGCCAGCAGTTACGACGGGGACTCCTACAATGAGCAGTTCTTC. Translated: CASSYDGDSYNEQFF. J is TRBJ2-1 and V is TRBV6-5, with D perhaps matching TRBD2 (5 bases). V lost 2 bases and J 0 bases, leaving 8 bases between the germline ends. Germline CDR1 MNHEY, CDR2 SVGAGI. The CDR3 is made up of 15 amino acids.

This chain uses TRBV7-3 with TRBJ2-3; 9 nucleotides line up with TRBD1. V shed 3 bases, J shed 6 bases, and the junction held 7 bases outside the gene matches. Germline loops: CDR1 SGHTA, CDR2 FQGTGA. This CDR3 comprises 15 residues. Written as DNA, the CDR3 is TGTGCCAGCAGCTTGGCTACAGGGGGCTTCGATACGCAGTATTTT. Its protein is CASSLATGGFDTQYF.

CDR3 amino acids: CASRGVDRGSYNEQFF. CDR3 coding DNA: TGTGCCAGCAGGGGGGTTGACAGGGGATCCTACAATGAGCAGTTCTTC. The V call is TRBV11-2, the J call TRBJ2-1; TRBD1 agrees at 8 bases. The germline V gene encodes CDR1 SGHAT and CDR2 FQNNGV. The ends lost 6 bases at V and 1 base at J; junction bases unmatched: 8. The CDR3 runs 16 residues.

The V gene is TRBV12-5, the J gene TRBJ2-5; D possibly corresponds to TRBD1 (5 bases). The V and J ends lost 1 base and 2 bases respectively, with 14 bases between them. This CDR3 comprises 16 residues. The germline CDR1 and CDR2 sequences are LGHNT and FRNRAP. CDR3: CASGLGERTTQETQYF. DNA for the CDR3: TGTGCTAGTGGTTTGGGAGAACGGACAACTCAAGAGACCCAGTACTTC.

Here the CDR3 DNA reads TGTGCCAGCTACGCAGGGCCCTCTGGAAACACCATATATTTT. Its translation: CASYAGPSGNTIYF. The rearrangement uses TRBV6-9 and TRBJ1-3, with D possibly TRBD1 on 5 matching bases. The CDR3 length is 14 residues. The germline V gene has CDR1 MNHGY and CDR2 SVAAGI. V gave up 8 bases and J gave up 0 bases, with 11 bases separating them.

This clone has a single count. The chain employs TRBV29-1 and TRBJ2-2, with TRBD1 matching 9 bases. V lost 4 bases, J lost 5 bases, and 11 bases stayed unmatched. The CDR3 has 16 residues. CDR1 SQVTM and CDR2 ANQGSEA come from the germline V gene. The CDR3 is CSVGPTGQGTTGELFF. The CDR3 DNA reads as TGCAGCGTTGGGCCCACGGGACAGGGTACAACCGGGGAGCTGTTTTTT.

There are a few counts of this clone. This chain connects TRBV6-2 or TRBV6-3 to TRBJ2-2; TRBD1 matches at 7 bases. Per germline, CDR1 MNHEY and CDR2 SVGEGT. This CDR3 is built from 13 residues. J was trimmed by 5 bases and V by 6 bases; bases with no gene match: 3. CDR3 sequence: CASSQGETGELFF. The CDR3, as DNA: TGTGCCAGCAGCCAGGGGGAAACCGGGGAGCTGTTTTTT.

This clone was seen just once. This chain links TRBV2 with TRBJ2-3; 7 bases are shared with TRBD2. CDR3 length: 12 amino acids. The junction had 5 bases not matched to a gene; V was cut back by 11 bases and J by 3 bases. Per the germline V gene, CDR1 is SNHLY and CDR2 is FYNNEI. CDR3 sequence reads: CAARELTDTQYF. The CDR3, as DNA: TGTGCCGCGCGGGAGCTGACAGATACGCAGTATTTT.

The chain carries TRBV13 and TRBJ2-5, with D possibly TRBD1 on 5 matching bases. Looked up from germline, CDR1 is PRHDT and CDR2 is FYEKMQ (reference sequence). The CDR3 totals 14 residues. V gave up 4 bases and J gave up 1 base, with 10 bases separating them. The CDR3 DNA sequence: TGTGCCAGCAGCTCCGGACAAGCCCAAGAGACCCAGTACTTC. Translated, it gives CASSSGQAQETQYF.

The J gene is TRBJ2-3, the V gene TRBV7-9; 12 positions agree with TRBD1. Germline V gene data show CDR1 as SEHNR and CDR2 as FQNEAQ (reference sequence). V shed 8 bases and J 4 bases; nucleotides not matched to a gene: 1. There are 13 residues in the CDR3. The CDR3 nucleotides are TGTGCCAGCGGGACAGGGGGCGCAGATACGCAGTATTTT. Residues: CASGTGGADTQYF.

This clone was counted a few times. This chain joins TRBV7-9 and TRBJ1-4; 10 bases align to TRBD1. There are 14 residues in the CDR3. The ends lost 5 bases at V and 7 bases at J; junction bases unmatched: 4. CDR1 is SEHNR, CDR2 FQNEAQ, per germline (reference sequence). The DNA for the CDR3 is TGTGCCAGCAGCCGGGACAGGGGTCGTGAAAAACTGTTTTTT. Amino acids: CASSRDRGREKLFF. The entire variable domain, with the rest obtained from reference TRBV7-9 and TRBJ1-4, is as follows: DTGVSQNPRHKITKRGQNVTFRCDPISEHNRLYWYRQTLGQGPEFLTYFQNEAQLEKSRLLSDRFSAERPKGSFSTLEIQRTEQGDSAMYLCASSRDRGREKLFFGSGTQLSVL.

The chain combines TRBV4-1 with TRBJ2-3; a possible D gene is TRBD2 (5 bases). V lost 6 bases and J 0 bases, leaving 13 bases between the germline ends. Germline loops: CDR1 MGHRA, CDR2 YSYEKL. This CDR3 spans 15 amino acids. CDR3 coding DNA: TGCGCCAGCAGTCCGACTGGACTCAGCACAGATACGCAGTATTTT. Its protein is CASSPTGLSTDTQYF.

This chain joins TRBV4-1 and TRBJ2-1; a weak D match, TRBD2 (5 bases). CDR3 size: 16 residues. The germline gives CDR1 MGHRA, CDR2 YSYEKL. The V gene lost 1 base and the J gene lost 0 bases, with 10 bases spanning the gap. For the CDR3, the DNA is TGCGCCAGCAGCCAAGGGATTGGGAGCTCCTACAATGAGCAGTTCTTC. Encoded protein: CASSQGIGSSYNEQFF.

The chain combines TRBV6-5 with TRBJ2-2; possible D gene TRBD1, 5 bases. The V end was cut by 6 bases, the J end by 1 base, with 9 bases between. The CDR3 spans 14 residues. The germline CDR1 and CDR2 sequences are MNHEY and SVGAGI. This CDR3 reads CASRHTGNTGELFF. CDR3 sequence (DNA): TGTGCCAGCAGACACACAGGGAACACCGGGGAGCTGTTTTTT.

This clone has just a few counts. V usage is TRBV19 and J usage is TRBJ1-6; D is undetermined. The CDR3 is made up of 14 amino acids. CDR1 is LNHDA, CDR2 SQIVND, per germline (reference sequence). V gave up 1 base and J gave up 9 bases, with 10 bases separating them. CDR3 residues: CASSIAPYSSPLHF. The CDR3 bases are TGTGCCAGTAGTATAGCTCCCTATTCTTCACCCCTCCACTTT.

The chain has TRBV5-1 and TRBJ2-2; 10 bases fit TRBD2. This CDR3 has 15 residues. The germline V gene has CDR1 SGHRS and CDR2 YFSETQ. J lost 6 bases, V lost 4 bases, and 6 bases had no gene match. Written as DNA, the CDR3 is TGCGCCAGCAGCGCGCGAGCGGGGGGGGCCGGGGAGCTGTTTTTT. Translated, it gives CASSARAGGAGELFF.

The V gene is TRBV7-3, the J gene TRBJ1-6; unclear D gene. CDR3 length: 19 residues. The germline CDR1 and CDR2 sequences are SGHTA and FQGTGA. The V and J ends lost 5 bases and 0 bases respectively, with 20 bases between them. This CDR3 is CASSLTPVVGSSYNSPLHF. The DNA for the CDR3 is TGTGCCAGCAGCCTCACCCCGGTTGTGGGGAGCTCCTATAATTCACCCCTCCACTTT.

The chain carries TRBV6-1 and TRBJ2-3, with 12 bases identical to TRBD2. This CDR3 contains 16 residues. Losses at the gene ends were 3 bases for V and 4 bases for J; bases not matched to a gene: 5. CDR1 is MNHNS, CDR2 SASEGT, per germline. The CDR3 DNA is TGTGCCAGCAGTGACCTAGCGGGGGGGCCGTCAGATACGCAGTATTTT. Translating it yields CASSDLAGGPSDTQYF.

The CDR3 region is CASSPRTSGVYDTQYF. The CDR3 coding sequence is TGTGCCAGCAGCCCAAGGACTAGCGGGGTGTACGATACGCAGTATTTT. V usage is TRBV9 and J usage is TRBJ2-3, with 12 positions matching TRBD2. V lost 4 bases, J lost 6 bases, and 9 bases stayed unmatched. Germline CDR1 SGDLS, CDR2 YYNGEE. This CDR3 contains 16 residues.